This TCR beta chain was obtained from a study of CD8+ T cells in alopecia areata. The germline V gene encodes CDR1 SQVTM and CDR2 ANQGSEA. This CDR3 has 15 residues. Trimming at V came to 3 bases and at J to 4 bases, leaving 10 bases not matched to a gene. Extracted RNA was reverse transcribed, and the resulting cDNA served as sequencing template. Sequencing used immunoSEQ multiplex PCR; TCRdb keeps in-frame clones, though not all of them. This table holds 65,000 to 95,000 clones, about 53% found once. The sequenced sample was NKG2D-high CD8+ T cells sorted from blood. The chain carries TRBV29-1 and TRBJ2-7; the match to TRBD2 covers 9 bases. The sequence was obtained from a human donor with alopecia areata. The CDR3 bases are TGCAGCGTTGAGAGTCCGGCGGGAGGGCCGTACGAGCAGTACTTC. Encoded protein: CSVESPAGGPYEQYF.